The 18 T cell receptor beta chains below all came from one sample that was sequenced in a study of blood T cell repertoires in COVID-19. Assay: immunoSEQ multiplex PCR; the TCRdb copy retains only in-frame clones and omits some. The profile shows some 51,000 clones, about nine tenths of them singletons. Material: peripheral blood. The source of these receptors is a man aged 40-49 years with acute or convalescent COVID-19.

The V gene is TRBV11-1, the J gene TRBJ2-7; the D gene is possibly TRBD2 (5 bases). In germline, CDR1 is SGHAT, CDR2 FQDESV (reference sequence). Trimming took 11 bases from V and 0 from J, leaving 14 bases between them. This CDR3 has 13 residues. The CDR3 protein is CASRGWDSYEQYF. CDR3 bases: TGTGCCTCCCGAGGGTGGGACTCCTACGAGCAGTACTTC.

The chain employs TRBV7-8 and TRBJ2-1; D is unresolved. Between the trimmed V and J ends, which lost 1 base and 8 bases, there was a span of 6 bases. Germline assignment: CDR1 SGHVS and CDR2 FQNEAQ. The CDR3 has 12 residues. CDR3 sequence reads: CASSLVLYEQFF. The CDR3 nucleotides are TGTGCCAGCAGCTTAGTACTGTATGAGCAGTTCTTC. Using reference TRBV7-8 and TRBJ2-1 for the parts outside the CDR3, the full variable domain is GAGVSQSPRYKVAKRGQDVALRCDPISGHVSLFWYQQALGQGPEFLTYFQNEAQLDKSGLPSDRFFAERPEGSVSTLKIQRTQQEDSAVYLCASSLVLYEQFFGPGTRLTVL.

In DNA form, the CDR3 reads TGTGCCAGCAGTGGGGTGAGGCAGGGTGAAGCTTTCTTT. Amino acids: CASSGVRQGEAFF. V and J are TRBV2 and TRBJ1-1; tentative D call: TRBD1 (5 bases). The CDR3 contains 13 residues. Germline V gene data show CDR1 as SNHLY and CDR2 as FYNNEI. V was cut by 4 bases and J by 7 bases, with 13 bases left in between.

The chain joins TRBV9 to TRBJ1-3, with D unresolved. Trimming removed 0 bases at V and 3 bases at J, with 7 bases between. Per germline, CDR1 SGDLS and CDR2 YYNGEE. The CDR3 spans 14 residues. In nucleotides, the CDR3 is TGTGCCAGCAGCGTAGGGAGTTTTGGAAACACCATATATTTT. Translation: CASSVGSFGNTIYF.

The genes are TRBV7-2 and TRBJ2-7; D might be TRBD2 (6 bases). Trimming took off 2 bases at V and 2 bases at J, with 10 bases between the two ends. CDR3 length equals 14 residues. The germline V gene has CDR1 SGHTA and CDR2 FQGNSA. The CDR3 region has the DNA TGTGCCAGCAGCTTAACGGGAGCCCCCTACGAGCAGTACTTC. This translates into CASSLTGAPYEQYF.

The chain joins TRBV10-1 to TRBJ1-3; D may be TRBD1 (5 bases). CDR3 size: 14 residues. Trimming stripped 2 bases from V and 2 bases from J, with 7 bases between. CDR1 is WNHNN, CDR2 SYGVQD, per germline (reference sequence). The CDR3 is CASSEGATGNTIYF. The CDR3 region has the DNA TGCGCCAGCAGTGAGGGGGCTACTGGAAACACCATATATTTT.

This chain links TRBV27 with TRBJ1-2, with 9 bases identical to TRBD1. The CDR3 runs 14 residues. Germline loops: CDR1 MNHEY, CDR2 SMNVEV (reference sequence). The V segment lost 3 bases and the J segment 4 bases; nucleotides outside the gene matches: 3. The CDR3 nucleotides read TGTGCCAGCAGTTTGTCGGGACAGGGCTATGGCTACACCTTC. As protein: CASSLSGQGYGYTF.

The chain recombines TRBV29-1 with TRBJ2-2; 12 bases are shared with TRBD1. Germline CDR1 SQVTM, CDR2 ANQGSEA. Trimming cost V 4 bases and J 6 bases; bases outside gene matches: 6. CDR3 length: 15 residues. The DNA of the CDR3 is TGCAGCGTTGCACGGGACAGGGGGCTTTCCGGGGAGCTGTTTTTT. This gives the protein CSVARDRGLSGELFF.

This chain connects TRBV19 to TRBJ2-5, with D hard to call. V gave up 7 bases and J gave up 7 bases, with 25 bases separating them. This CDR3 region has 16 residues. CDR1 is LNHDA and CDR2 is SQIVND in the germline V gene (reference sequence). CDR3 DNA: TGTGCCAGTACCCCCTCGGCCGGAGACGCCCTAGGGACCCAGTACTTC. Protein sequence: CASTPSAGDALGTQYF.

The V call is TRBV13, the J call TRBJ2-6, with D possibly matching TRBD1 (5 bases). Germline V gives CDR1 PRHDT, CDR2 FYEKMQ (reference sequence). V lost 5 bases to trimming and J lost 0 bases, with 14 bases between them. This CDR3 comprises 17 residues. The CDR3 nucleotides are TGTGCCAGCAGCCGCAGGGTTTCCAGCTCTGGGGCCAACGTCCTGACTTTC. It yields the protein CASSRRVSSSGANVLTF.

V and J are TRBV30 and TRBJ1-5; D is ambiguous. CDR3 size: 15 residues. V was cut by 0 bases and J by 3 bases, with 12 bases left in between. Per the germline V gene, CDR1 is GTSNPN and CDR2 is SVGIG (reference sequence). Written as DNA, the CDR3 is TGTGCCTGGAGTGTTTCGGGTAACCACAATCAGCCCCAGCATTTT. Translation: CAWSVSGNHNQPQHF.

V usage is TRBV27 and J usage is TRBJ2-3; 13 bases agree with TRBD2. The junction had 1 base not matched to a gene; V was cut back by 4 bases and J by 6 bases. The CDR3 consists of 14 residues. Germline values: CDR1 MNHEY, CDR2 SMNVEV (reference sequence). CDR3 residues: CASSSLAGGDTQYF. The CDR3 DNA sequence: TGTGCCAGCAGTTCACTAGCGGGAGGGGATACGCAGTATTTT.

The V gene is TRBV6-1, the J gene TRBJ1-6, with a weak D call TRBD1 (6 bases). This CDR3 region has 17 residues. Per germline, CDR1 MNHNS and CDR2 SASEGT. V was clipped by 2 bases and J by 8 bases, with 19 bases between them. In nucleotides, the CDR3 is TGTGCCAGCAGTGAAAAGACAGGTCGGGTTCGAGATTCACCCCTCCACTTT. Encoded protein: CASSEKTGRVRDSPLHF.

A few counts support this clone. The chain recombines TRBV5-6 with TRBJ2-5; 7 bases agree with TRBD1. V was pared by 4 bases and J by 5 bases, with 11 bases of the junction left unmatched. The CDR3 has 15 amino acids. CDR1 and CDR2 from the germline V gene are SGHDT and YYEEEE. CDR3 DNA: TGTGCCAGCAGCCAGCTGACAGGGTATGAGGAGACCCAGTACTTC. This translates into CASSQLTGYEETQYF.

This chain joins TRBV9 and TRBJ2-3, with TRBD2 matching 7 bases. The CDR3 spans 16 residues. The V segment lost 4 bases and the J segment 2 bases; nucleotides outside the gene matches: 10. Germline V gives CDR1 SGDLS, CDR2 YYNGEE. CDR3 protein: CASSTLPAGPTDTQYF. The CDR3, as DNA: TGTGCCAGCAGCACCCTCCCAGCGGGACCCACAGATACGCAGTATTTT.

The J gene is TRBJ1-5, the V gene TRBV12-3 or TRBV12-4, with 7 bases matching TRBD1. This CDR3 is 13 amino acids long. V shed 6 bases and J 6 bases; nucleotides not matched to a gene: 5. CDR3 sequence: CASRGQNGQPQHF. DNA for the CDR3: TGTGCCAGCAGGGGACAGAATGGTCAGCCCCAGCATTTT.

The count of this clone is one. V is TRBV20-1 and J is TRBJ1-5; unclear D gene. Germline V gene lookup returns CDR1 DFQATT and CDR2 SNEGSKA (reference sequence). This CDR3 region has 13 residues. Trimming pared 3 bases from V and 7 bases from J, leaving 13 bases between. The DNA for the CDR3 is TGCAGTGCTAGTCCCCAGGCCACCCAGCCCCAGCATTTT. This translates into CSASPQATQPQHF.

The J gene is TRBJ1-1, the V gene TRBV7-2; no reliable D call. V dropped 2 bases and J dropped 1 base, with 8 bases sitting between them. Germline-derived CDR1 and CDR2 are SGHTA and FQGNSA. The CDR3 loop spans 14 amino acids. In DNA form, the CDR3 reads TGTGCCAGCAGCTTAAACCCAGGGAACACTGAAGCTTTCTTT. This translates into CASSLNPGNTEAFF.